Below are 6 T cell receptor beta chains sequenced from a single sample in a study of response to subunit inactivated influenza vaccine (dated by TCRdb to about 2018). The method was RT-PCR. TCRdb names Illumina HiSeq 2500 as the instrument used. The public reads were reprocessed in TCRdb via fastp at Q25 and MiXCR, keeping in-frame beta chains. One record per CDR3 amino acid sequence lists the most common genes and DNA. Counted in this sample were more than 400,000 distinct CDR3 sequences; about 10% of them appeared once. Of the sample, approximately 12% falls within the top ten clones. The sample's time point label, in plain terms: 40 to 45 days after influenza vaccine administration. Sample: PBMCs from blood, taken roughly 46 days after vaccination. These receptors were taken from a man in his forties or fifties who received an inactivated influenza vaccine. Donor details come from another sample of the same person, matched by shared clones.

This clonotype showed up many times. CDR3 bases: TGCAGTGCTAGAGCGGGGACTGAAGCTTTCTTT. It translates to CSARAGTEAFF. V gene TRBV20-1 combines with J gene TRBJ1-1; no definite D call. V gave up 1 base and J gave up 5 bases, with 5 bases separating them. Germline V gives CDR1 DFQATT, CDR2 SNEGSKA (reference sequence). This CDR3 comprises 11 residues.

This clonotype came up a few times. This rearrangement joins TRBV5-1 to TRBJ2-3, with D possibly matching TRBD2 (5 bases). V shed 0 bases and J shed 4 bases, with 15 bases lying between them. The CDR3 runs 16 residues. Germline V gene lookup returns CDR1 SGHRS and CDR2 YFSETQ. The CDR3 loop is CASSLAGGAVADTQYF. The DNA of the CDR3 is TGCGCCAGCAGCTTGGCCGGTGGAGCGGTAGCAGATACGCAGTATTTT.

This clonotype was seen repeatedly, ten times or more. This chain links TRBV12-3 or TRBV12-4 with TRBJ2-7, with 7 bases identical to TRBD2. The CDR3 has 20 residues. Trimming cost V 1 base and J 2 bases; bases outside gene matches: 20. The CDR3 protein is CASSLVPRFAGGSKAYEQYF. CDR3 coding DNA: TGTGCCAGCAGTTTAGTCCCCCGATTCGCCGGCGGGAGTAAAGCCTACGAGCAGTACTTC.

This clonotype has a count of ten or more. J is TRBJ1-5 and V is TRBV12-3 or TRBV12-4, with a possible D match to TRBD1 (5 bases). V shed 2 bases and J shed 0 bases, with 5 bases lying between them. This CDR3 has 14 residues. DNA for the CDR3: TGTGCCAGCAGTTTAAGGGGTAGCAATCAGCCCCAGCATTTT. It codes for CASSLRGSNQPQHF.

Many counts were recorded for this clonotype. This chain connects TRBV29-1 to TRBJ1-1; 9 nucleotides match TRBD1. The CDR3 is 13 residues long. Germline values: CDR1 SQVTM, CDR2 ANQGSEA. J was trimmed by 3 bases and V by 6 bases; bases with no gene match: 5. CDR3 loop: CSVGTGKDTEAFF. For the CDR3, the DNA is TGCAGCGTGGGGACAGGGAAGGACACTGAAGCTTTCTTT.

At least ten counts were recorded for this clonotype. The rearrangement links TRBV29-1 to TRBJ2-7, with a possible D match to TRBD1 (6 bases). CDR3 size: 13 residues. Germline V gene sequence: CDR1 SQVTM, CDR2 ANQGSEA. Trimming took off 7 bases at V and 3 bases at J, with 16 bases between the two ends. The CDR3 spells CSGETGSNYEQYF. CDR3 coding DNA: TGCAGCGGAGAAACAGGGTCAAACTACGAGCAGTACTTC.